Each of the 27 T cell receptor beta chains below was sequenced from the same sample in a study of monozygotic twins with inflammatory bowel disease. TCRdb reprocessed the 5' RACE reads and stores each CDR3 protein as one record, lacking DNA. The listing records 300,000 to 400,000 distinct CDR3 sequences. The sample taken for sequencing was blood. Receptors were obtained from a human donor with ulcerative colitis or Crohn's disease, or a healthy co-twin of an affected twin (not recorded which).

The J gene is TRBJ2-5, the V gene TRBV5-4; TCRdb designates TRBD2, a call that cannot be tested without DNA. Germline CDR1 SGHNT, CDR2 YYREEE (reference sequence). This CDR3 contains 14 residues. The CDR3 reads CASSVGTNQETQYF.

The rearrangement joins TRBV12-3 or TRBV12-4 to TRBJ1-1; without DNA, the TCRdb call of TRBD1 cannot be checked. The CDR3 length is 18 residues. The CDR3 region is CASSFSRDRGAANTEAFF.

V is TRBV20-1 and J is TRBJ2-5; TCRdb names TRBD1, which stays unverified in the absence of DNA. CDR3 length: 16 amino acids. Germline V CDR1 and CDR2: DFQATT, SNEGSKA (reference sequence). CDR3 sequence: CSARRQDRGREETQYF.

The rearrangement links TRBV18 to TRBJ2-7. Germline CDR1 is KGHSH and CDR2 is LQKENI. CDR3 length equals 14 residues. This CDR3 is CASSPWQASYEQYF.

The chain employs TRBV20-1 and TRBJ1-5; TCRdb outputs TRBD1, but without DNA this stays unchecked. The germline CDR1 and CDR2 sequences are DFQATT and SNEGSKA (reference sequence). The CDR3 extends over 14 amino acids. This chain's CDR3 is CSARDQTGPQPQHF.

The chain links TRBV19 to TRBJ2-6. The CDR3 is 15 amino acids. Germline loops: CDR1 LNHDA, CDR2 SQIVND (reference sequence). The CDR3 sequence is CASTIATAGANVLTF.

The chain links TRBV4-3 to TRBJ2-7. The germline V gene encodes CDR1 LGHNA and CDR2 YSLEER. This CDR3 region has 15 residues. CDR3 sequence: CASSQDHEVSYEQYF.

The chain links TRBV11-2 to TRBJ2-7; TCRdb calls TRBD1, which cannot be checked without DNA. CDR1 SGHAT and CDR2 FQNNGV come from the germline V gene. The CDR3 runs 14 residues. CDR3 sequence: CASSDRDRGNEQYF.

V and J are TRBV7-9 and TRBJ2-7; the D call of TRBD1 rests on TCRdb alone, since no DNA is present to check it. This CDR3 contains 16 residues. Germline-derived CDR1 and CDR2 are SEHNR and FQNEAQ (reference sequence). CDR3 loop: CASSLAPGTGSYEQYF.

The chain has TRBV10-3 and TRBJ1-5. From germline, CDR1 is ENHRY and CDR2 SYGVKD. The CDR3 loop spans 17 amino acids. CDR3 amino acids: CAISEDTENYSNQPQHF.

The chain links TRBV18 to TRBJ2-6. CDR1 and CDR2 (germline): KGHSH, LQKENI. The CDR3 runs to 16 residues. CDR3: CASSPPHPSGANVLTF.

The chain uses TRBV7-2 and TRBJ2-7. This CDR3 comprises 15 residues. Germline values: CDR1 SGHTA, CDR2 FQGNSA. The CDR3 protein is CASSYKGSLSSEQYF.

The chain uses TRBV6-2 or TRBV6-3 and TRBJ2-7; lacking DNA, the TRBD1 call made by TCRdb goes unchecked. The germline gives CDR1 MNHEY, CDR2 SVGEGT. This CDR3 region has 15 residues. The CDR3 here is CASVNDRDVSYEQYF.

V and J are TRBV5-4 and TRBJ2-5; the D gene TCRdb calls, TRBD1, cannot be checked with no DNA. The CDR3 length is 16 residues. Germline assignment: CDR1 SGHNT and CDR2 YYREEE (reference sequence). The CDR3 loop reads CASSRGGGQSQETQYF.

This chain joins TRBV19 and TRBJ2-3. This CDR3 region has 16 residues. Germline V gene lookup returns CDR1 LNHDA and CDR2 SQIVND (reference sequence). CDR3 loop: CASSTHLDLETDTQYF.

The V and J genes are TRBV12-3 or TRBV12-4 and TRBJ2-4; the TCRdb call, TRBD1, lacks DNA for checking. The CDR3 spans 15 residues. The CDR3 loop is CASSPGTGIGNIQYF.

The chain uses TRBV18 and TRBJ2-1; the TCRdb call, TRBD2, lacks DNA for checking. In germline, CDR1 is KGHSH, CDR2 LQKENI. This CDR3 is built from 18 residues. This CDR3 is CASSPKPLGLSSYNEQFF.

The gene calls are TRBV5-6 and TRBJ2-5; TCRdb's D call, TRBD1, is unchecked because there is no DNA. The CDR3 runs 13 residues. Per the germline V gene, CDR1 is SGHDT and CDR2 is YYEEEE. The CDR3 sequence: CASSLQGRETQYF.

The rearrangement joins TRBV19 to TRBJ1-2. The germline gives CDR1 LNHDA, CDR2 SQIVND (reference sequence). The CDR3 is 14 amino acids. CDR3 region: CASSIAPESYGYTF. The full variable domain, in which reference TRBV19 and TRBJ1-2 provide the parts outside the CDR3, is DGGITQSPKYLFRKEGQNVTLSCEQNLNHDAMYWYRQDPGQGLRLIYYSQIVNDFQKGDIAEGYSVSREKKESFPLTVTSAQKNPTAFYLCASSIAPESYGYTFGSGTRLTVV.

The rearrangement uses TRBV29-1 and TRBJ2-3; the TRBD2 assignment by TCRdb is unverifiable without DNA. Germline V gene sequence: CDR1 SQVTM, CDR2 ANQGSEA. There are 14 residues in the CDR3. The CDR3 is CSAHPVGGTDTQYF.

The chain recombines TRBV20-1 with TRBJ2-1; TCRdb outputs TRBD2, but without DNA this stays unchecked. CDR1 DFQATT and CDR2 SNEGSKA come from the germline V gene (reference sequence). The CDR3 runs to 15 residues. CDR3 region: CSARDLEEEIPHRYF.

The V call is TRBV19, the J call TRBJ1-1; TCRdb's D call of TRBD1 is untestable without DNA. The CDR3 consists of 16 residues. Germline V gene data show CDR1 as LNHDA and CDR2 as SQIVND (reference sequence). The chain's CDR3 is CASSMKQGQGNTEAFF.

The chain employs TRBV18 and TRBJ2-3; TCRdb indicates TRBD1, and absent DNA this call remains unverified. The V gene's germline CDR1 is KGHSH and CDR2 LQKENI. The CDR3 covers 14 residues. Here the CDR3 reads CASSPDRNTDTQYF.

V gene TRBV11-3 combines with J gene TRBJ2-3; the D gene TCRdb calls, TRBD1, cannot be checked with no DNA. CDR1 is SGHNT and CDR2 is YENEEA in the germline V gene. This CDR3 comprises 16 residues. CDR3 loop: CASSLGQGTSTDTQYF.

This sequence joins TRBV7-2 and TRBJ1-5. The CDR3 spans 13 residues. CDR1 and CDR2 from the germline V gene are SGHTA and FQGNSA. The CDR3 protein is CASSLLSNQPQHF.

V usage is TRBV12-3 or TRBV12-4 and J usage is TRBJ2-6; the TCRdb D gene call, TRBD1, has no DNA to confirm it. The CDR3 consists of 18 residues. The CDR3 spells CASGNPGRWLSGANVLTF.

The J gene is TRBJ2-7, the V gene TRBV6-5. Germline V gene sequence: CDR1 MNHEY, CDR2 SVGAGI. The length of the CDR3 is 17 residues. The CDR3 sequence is CASSYSPLSNIHYEQYF.